A selection of T cell receptor beta chains follows, all from one sample in a study of immune evolution from preneoplasia to lung adenocarcinoma. Generated by immunoSEQ multiplex PCR, the TCRdb table keeps only in-frame clones and is missing some. The sample contains 20,000 to 25,000 clones, about 71% of which appear only once. Input material: FFPE invasive lung adenocarcinoma tissue. These receptors came from a person in their sixties with lung adenocarcinoma. The CDR3 runs from the conserved cysteine through the conserved F or W.

v_call,cdr3_aa
TRBV7-9,CASSLAAAGGQNEQFF
TRBV19,CASTGTWGGIQYF
TRBV5-1,CASSRGNTGELFF
TRBV11-3,CASSQGRENIQYF
TRBV5-6,CASSSGGTAEETQYF
TRBV9,CASSPRGLAPTGELFF
TRBV12-5,CASGSNRGRNEQFF
TRBV12-5,CASGLLTGEPWNEQFF
TRBV2,CASSGAISYEQYF
TRBV2,CASSEVQGVNTEAFF
TRBV28,CASSLIRRSSYEQYF
TRBV7-7,CASSLEGASYNEQFF
TRBV19,CASSIGYQPQHF
TRBV19,CASSIGGGGTGELFF
TRBV4-1,CASSREALASTDTQYF
TRBV5-4,CASSLDRANYGYTF
TRBV4-1,CASSQGGGPGGRGETQYF
TRBV10-2,CASRGLAGDTGELFF
TRBV10-3,CAIRRDSSTDTQYF
TRBV6-1,CASSREFSTDTQYF
TRBV9,CASEGRGRTGELFF
TRBV5-1,CASNRVQPQHF
TRBV7-8,CASSLSGGIQETQYF
TRBV2,CASQGDSNQPQHF
TRBV5-1,CASRAMVRAETQYF
TRBV5-5,CASSEGQGYGYTF
TRBV28,CASSFRNGGYEQYF
TRBV11-3,CASSSIMNTEAFF
TRBV19,CASSPFRTTNEKLFF
TRBV19,CASNYQTRNYGYTF
TRBV5-1,CASNLGLAGVLSYEQYF